The 13 T cell receptor beta chains listed next were all sequenced from one sample in a study of cytomegalovirus exposure and HLA in healthy donors. It was with 60 Vbeta and 13 Jbeta primers that the PCR ran. Some clones are missing from TCRdb's copy, which holds only in-frame ones; the method was immunoSEQ multiplex PCR. Of approximately 150,000 clones listed, 65% to 85% are singletons. The sample comprised PBMCs. The receptors originated from a male donor in good health and CMV-seronegative.

The chain links TRBV19 to TRBJ1-1; D not certain. This CDR3 contains 14 residues. CDR1 and CDR2 (germline): LNHDA, SQIVND (reference sequence). The V and J ends lost 6 bases and 2 bases respectively, with 13 bases between them. Written as DNA, the CDR3 is TGTGCCAGTAGGCCCGGGTCCGTAAACACTGAAGCTTTCTTT. It is translated as CASRPGSVNTEAFF.

The chain's CDR3 is CASPPGESQLTNEKLFF. The CDR3 DNA sequence: TGTGCCAGCCCGCCAGGGGAGTCGCAACTTACTAATGAAAAACTGTTTTTT. This rearrangement joins TRBV21-1 to TRBJ1-4; TRBD1, as called in the table, went unchecked against the DNA. TRBV21-1 is listed as a pseudogene. The CDR3 covers 17 residues.

V and J are TRBV5-6 and TRBJ2-7; possibly TRBD2 for D (6 bases). The CDR3 sequence is 14 residues long. Trimming shortened V by 4 bases and J by 3 bases, and 14 bases separated the two germline ends. Germline-derived CDR1 and CDR2 are SGHDT and YYEEEE. The CDR3, as DNA: TGTGCCAGCAGCCCTAGCGTCGGTGACTACGAGCAGTACTTC. Its protein is CASSPSVGDYEQYF.

The V call is TRBV5-1, the J call TRBJ2-7, with D maybe TRBD2 (5 bases). This CDR3 contains 12 residues. Trimming took 2 bases from V and 3 from J, leaving 6 bases between them. Germline V CDR1 and CDR2: SGHRS, YFSETQ. Here the CDR3 reads CASSFEGYEQYF. The CDR3, as DNA: TGCGCCAGCAGCTTCGAGGGCTACGAGCAGTACTTC.

To note about this clone: Mismatch with germline at one junction end may stem from a read error. This chain links TRBV7-7 with TRBJ2-7, with 11 bases lining up with TRBD2. The germline gives CDR1 SSHAT, CDR2 FNYEAQ (reference sequence). CDR3 length equals 15 residues. CDR3 sequence reads: CASSQGLAASYEQYF. The CDR3 DNA is TGTGCTAGCAGCCAGGGACTAGCGGCTTCCTACGAGCAGTACTTC.

The chain combines TRBV2 with TRBJ2-5; tentative D call: TRBD2 (6 bases). From germline, CDR1 is SNHLY and CDR2 FYNNEI. The CDR3 totals 17 residues. V was pared by 5 bases and J by 3 bases, with 22 bases between. The CDR3 DNA is TGTGCCAGCAGTCCTTGGAGGGCAAGGCTGAGGGAAGAGACCCAGTACTTC. Its protein product is CASSPWRARLREETQYF.

The chain employs TRBV6-4 and TRBJ2-3, with 9 positions matching TRBD2. The V gene's germline CDR1 is MRHNA and CDR2 SNTAGT. Trimming took 3 bases from V and 2 from J; bases not matched to a gene: 3. The CDR3 has 15 residues. The CDR3 DNA reads TGTGCCAGCAGTGAAAGACTAGCGGTCACAGATACGCAGTATTTT. It yields the protein CASSERLAVTDTQYF.

This clone was seen only once. The genes are TRBV7-2 and TRBJ2-1; D is unclear. V lost 5 bases and J 0 bases, leaving 11 bases between the germline ends. The length of the CDR3 is 15 residues. Germline CDR1 reads SGHTA; CDR2 reads FQGNSA. CDR3 protein: CASSLDASSYNEQFF. The CDR3 DNA follows: TGTGCCAGCAGCCTCGACGCTAGCTCCTACAATGAGCAGTTCTTC.

J is TRBJ1-4 and V is TRBV18; 8 bases agree with TRBD1. CDR1 KGHSH and CDR2 LQKENI come from the germline V gene. Losses at the gene ends were 0 bases for V and 5 bases for J; bases not matched to a gene: 8. The CDR3 sequence is 17 residues long. CDR3 nucleotides: TGTGCCAGCTCACCACCAAAATCCACAGGGGGGAATGAAAAACTGTTTTTT. Translation: CASSPPKSTGGNEKLFF.

The chain joins TRBV28 to TRBJ1-5; a possible D gene is TRBD1 (5 bases). V lost 4 bases and J 5 bases, leaving 21 bases between the germline ends. Looked up from germline, CDR1 is MDHEN and CDR2 is SYDVKM. The CDR3 consists of 17 residues. In DNA, the CDR3 is TGTGCCAGCAGTTCCCCTTCCGCGGCGGGGGGAGATCAGCCCCAGCATTTT. It specifies CASSSPSAAGGDQPQHF.

This clone is a singleton in its sample. V gene TRBV19 combines with J gene TRBJ2-3, with D unclear. Trimming stripped 5 bases from V and 6 bases from J, with 12 bases between. Germline V gene lookup returns CDR1 LNHDA and CDR2 SQIVND (reference sequence). The CDR3 consists of 13 residues. CDR3 sequence reads: CASSPNGRDTQYF. The DNA for the CDR3 is TGTGCCAGTAGTCCGAACGGTCGGGATACGCAGTATTTT.

V is TRBV7-6 and J is TRBJ1-4; weak D call: TRBD1 (6 bases). Trimming removed 2 bases at V and 8 bases at J, with 18 bases between. This CDR3 has 16 residues. Germline V gene data show CDR1 as SGHVS and CDR2 as FNYEAQ. Here the CDR3 reads CASSLSRVRGSEKLFF. The CDR3, as DNA: TGTGCCAGCAGCTTAAGTAGGGTCAGGGGCAGCGAAAAACTGTTTTTT.

The chain carries TRBV19 and TRBJ2-1, with a weak D call TRBD2 (5 bases). Germline-derived CDR1 and CDR2 are LNHDA and SQIVND (reference sequence). This CDR3 is 14 amino acids long. V was clipped by 5 bases and J by 10 bases, with 18 bases between them. The CDR3 nucleotides read TGTGCCAGTAGTGTACCCTCGGCGGGTCTGGAGCAGTTCTTC. Protein: CASSVPSAGLEQFF.